Here is one T cell receptor beta chain with its context. The J segment lost 6 bases and the V segment lost 4 bases, leaving 7 bases of the junction unmatched. CDR3 length: 15 amino acids. The germline V gene encodes CDR1 SGHVS and CDR2 FNYEAQ. This sample stems from a study of T cells in Graves' hyperthyroidism and ophthalmopathy. TCR beta CDR3 regions were amplified from RNA. TCR CDR3 underwent first-round RT-PCR with the HTBI primer set. A single record per CDR3 protein comes from TCRdb applying MiXCR to the multiplex PCR reads. This table holds about 590,000 distinct CDR3 sequences, 12% to 15% found once.

The sequence was collected from a woman under 30 with Graves' ophthalmopathy. Material for sequencing was blood. The chain carries TRBV7-6 and TRBJ2-1; 9 bases align to TRBD1. The CDR3 sequence is CASSYGTGPGNEQFF. CDR3 DNA sequence: TGTGCCAGCAGCTACGGGACAGGGCCCGGCAATGAGCAGTTCTTC.